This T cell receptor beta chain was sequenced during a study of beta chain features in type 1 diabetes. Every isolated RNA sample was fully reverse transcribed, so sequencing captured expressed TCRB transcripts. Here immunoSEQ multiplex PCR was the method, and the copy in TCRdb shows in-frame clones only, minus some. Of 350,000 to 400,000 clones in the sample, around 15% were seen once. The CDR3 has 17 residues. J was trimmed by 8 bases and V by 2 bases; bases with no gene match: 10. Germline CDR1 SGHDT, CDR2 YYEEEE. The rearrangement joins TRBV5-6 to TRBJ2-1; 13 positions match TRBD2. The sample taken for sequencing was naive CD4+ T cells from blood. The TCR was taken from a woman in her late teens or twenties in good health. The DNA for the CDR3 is TGTGCCAGCAGCTTTAGGCCGGGACTAGCGGGATGGGATGAGCAGTTCTTC. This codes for CASSFRPGLAGWDEQFF.